The TCR beta chain under discussion was sequenced for a study of cytomegalovirus exposure and HLA in healthy donors. The primer mix had 60 Vbeta and 13 Jbeta primers. Method: immunoSEQ multiplex PCR; TCRdb's copy keeps in-frame clones and lacks some. Here the sample spans about 150,000 clones, 65% to 85% being singletons. The CDR3 runs 11 residues. CDR1 is SQVTM and CDR2 is ANQGSEA in the germline V gene. Between the trimmed V and J ends, which lost 2 bases and 4 bases, there was a span of 5 bases. As to this clone: Its specificity is unknown.

Overall study findings and caveats: Association with HLA alleles at 0.05 false discovery rate was found for 15,000 or so TCR beta sequences in a later analysis.

This TCR came from a woman aged 50 to 65 in good health and CMV-seropositive. Specimen: PBMCs. The chain couples TRBV29-1 to TRBJ1-2; D call uncertain. The CDR3 region is CSVELGYGYTF. The CDR3, as DNA: TGCAGCGTTGAACTCGGCTATGGCTACACCTTC.